The 7 T cell receptor beta chains reported below all come from one sample, sequenced in a study of shared clonotypes between healthy human individuals. Here immunoSEQ multiplex PCR was the method, and the copy in TCRdb shows in-frame clones only, minus some. The table shows 1,500,000 or so clones, with 97% to 99% occurring only once. The sequenced material came from naive CD4+ T cells sorted from blood. This sample's subset: CD45RA+ positively selected. The receptors were sampled from a man between 25 and 39 years old in good health.

This clone appeared a single time. The chain carries TRBV10-3 and TRBJ2-5, with 7 bases that match TRBD1. The CDR3 totals 17 residues. V dropped 1 base and J dropped 4; count of bases not matched to a gene: 12. Germline V lookup: CDR1 ENHRY, CDR2 SYGVKD. The CDR3 coding sequence is TGTGCCATCAGTGAGTTGAATCTTAGACAGGGTGGAGAGACCCAGTACTTC. Protein: CAISELNLRQGGETQYF.

The chain has TRBV18 and TRBJ1-3, with 10 bases identical to TRBD1. CDR1 is KGHSH, CDR2 LQKENI, per germline. V was clipped by 1 base and J by 4 bases; unmatched bases: 7. This CDR3 is built from 17 residues. CDR3 amino acids: CASSPLEGTGVGNTIYF. The CDR3 DNA sequence: TGTGCCAGCTCACCACTAGAAGGGACAGGGGTCGGAAACACCATATATTTT.

The genes are TRBV5-4 and TRBJ2-1, with a possible D match to TRBD2 (5 bases). V was trimmed by 0 bases and J by 1 base, leaving 11 bases between them. The CDR3 spans 16 residues. The germline V gene has CDR1 SGHNT and CDR2 YYREEE (reference sequence). This chain's CDR3 is CASSLGPSGSYNEQFF. Written as DNA, the CDR3 is TGTGCCAGCAGCTTGGGTCCCAGCGGTTCCTACAATGAGCAGTTCTTC.

This clone was recorded only once. This rearrangement joins TRBV7-8 to TRBJ2-3; D is unclear. Germline assignment: CDR1 SGHVS and CDR2 FQNEAQ. The CDR3 spans 15 residues. V lost 4 bases and J 0 bases, leaving 11 bases between the germline ends. This CDR3 reads CASSSILLSTDTQYF. DNA of the CDR3: TGTGCCAGCAGCTCCATACTACTAAGCACAGATACGCAGTATTTT.

The chain uses TRBV5-1 and TRBJ2-3; D unresolved. This CDR3 is built from 12 residues. The V and J ends lost 7 bases and 2 bases respectively, with 8 bases between them. Germline V lookup: CDR1 SGHRS, CDR2 YFSETQ. The CDR3 bases are TGCGCCAGCTCCAAACCCACAGATACGCAGTATTTT. This encodes CASSKPTDTQYF.

The V call is TRBV18, the J call TRBJ2-3; 7 nucleotides match TRBD1. The V gene's germline CDR1 is KGHSH and CDR2 LQKENI. V lost 10 bases, J lost 0 bases, and 7 bases stayed unmatched. CDR3 length equals 14 residues. Written as DNA, the CDR3 is TGTGCCACGACCGGGACAGTTAGCACAGATACGCAGTATTTT. As protein: CATTGTVSTDTQYF. The full variable domain, in which reference TRBV18 and TRBJ2-3 provide the parts outside the CDR3, is NAGVMQNPRHLVRRRGQEARLRCSPMKGHSHVYWYRQLPEEGLKFMVYLQKENIIDESGMPKERFSAEFPKEGPSILRIQQVVRGDSAAYFCATTGTVSTDTQYFGPGTRLTVL.

The rearrangement links TRBV4-3 to TRBJ1-5; D may be TRBD1 (5 bases). The V gene's germline CDR1 is LGHNA and CDR2 YSLEER. Trimming left V 1 base short and J 5 bases short, with 6 bases between. The CDR3 contains 13 residues. The CDR3 sequence is CASSQARDQPQHF. The CDR3 nucleotides read TGCGCCAGCAGCCAAGCCAGGGATCAGCCCCAGCATTTT.